The T cell receptor beta chain under discussion was sequenced for a study of T-cell reconstitution after alpha-beta-depleted transplantation in children (dated by TCRdb to about 2016). Looking at the study overall: The study quantitatively tracked T-cell immune reconstitution after TCRalphabeta/CD19-depleted allogeneic hematopoietic cell transplantation in children using TCR repertoire profiling. Study-wide conclusions, independent of this receptor: In some patients, high TCRbeta diversity at day 60 was attributed to recipient T cells and intrathymic progenitors that had survived conditioning. The apparently early alphabetaT-cell count recovery about two months after transplant was reportedly dependent on only several hundred rapidly expanded clones derived from non-depleted graft cells. Over the following months the frequencies of hyperexpanded clones went down, and after one year T-cell counts and TCRbeta diversity were mostly credited to newly produced T cells.

The sample's treatment or condition label, decoded: allogeneic hematopoietic cell transplantation with graft depleted of TCRalphabeta T cells and CD19 B cells. The children who served as transplant recipients had been given grafts of TCRalphabeta/CD19-depleted allogeneic hematopoietic cells. Deletion took 4 bases off V and 3 bases off J, with a span of 15 bases between the germline ends. From its cysteine to its phenylalanine, the CDR3 spans 15 amino acids. The read is trimmed to its CDR3 DNA, 45 bases read in frame from base 1. CDR1 and CDR2, per the germline V gene, are MGHRA and YSYEKL. The library was obtained by PCR. Reads for this sample came from an Illumina HiSeq 2500. Molecular barcoding was employed in the preparation of TCR libraries, with unique molecular identifiers being used to normalize TCRbeta repertoire quantification. TCRdb handled the public reads itself, with Q25 trimming in fastp and clone calling in MiXCR, and kept productive beta chains. Rows are unified per CDR3 protein, each entry keeping the most common DNA and genes. Within this sample are roughly 570,000 distinct CDR3 sequences, with 25% to 30% of them counted one time only. The top ten constitute around 36% of the sample.

This clonotype was detected a few times. Its antigen specificity is not known. Per-nucleotide qualities are absent, and no much larger clonotype sits a single base away. The chain links TRBV4-1 with TRBJ1-2, with the D gene not clear enough to name. Sequencing used PBMCs, obtained before TCRalphabeta/CD19-depleted stem cell transplant. The TCR comes from a boy younger than two with Wiskott-Aldrich syndrome, due to receive a stem cell transplant. The CDR3 sequence is CASSPFVGFDYGYTF. The sequenced DNA is TGCGCCAGCAGCCCCTTTGTGGGGTTCGACTATGGCTACACCTTC.